This T cell receptor (beta chain) was sequenced during a study of blood T cell repertoires in COVID-19. Across the whole study: Collection of acute and convalescent COVID-19 samples took place in the United States, Italy and Spain. T cells, B-cell-depleted T cells, or PBMCs provided the cDNA or gDNA that served as material.

Clones were sequenced by immunoSEQ multiplex PCR, and TCRdb holds only the in-frame ones, with some missing. The sample records 81,000 or so clones, over 75% being singletons. The CDR3 consists of 17 residues. After removal of 2 bases from V and 2 bases from J, the junction contained 7 bases not matched to a gene. Germline V gene lookup returns CDR1 LGHNA and CDR2 YSLEER. This clone is a singleton in its sample. The specimen sequenced was peripheral blood. The chain links TRBV4-3 to TRBJ2-2; 8 bases are shared with TRBD2. The receptor comes from a human donor in a cohort sampled during active COVID-19. The DNA of the CDR3 is TGCGCCAGCAGCCAACCCAAAGCGGGGGCTAACACCGGGGAGCTGTTTTTT. It codes for CASSQPKAGANTGELFF.